This TCR beta chain stems from a study of Graves' ophthalmopathy and Graves' hyperthyroidism. Germline V gene sequence: CDR1 LGHDT, CDR2 YNNKEL (reference sequence). The CDR3 extends over 14 amino acids. For repertoire sequencing, the TCR beta CDR3 regions were amplified from RNA transcripts. HTBI primers served in a first-round RT-PCR, which a second-round multiplex PCR followed. TCRdb called the multiplex PCR reads again in MiXCR, with one record for every CDR3 protein. Seen here are 350,000 or so distinct CDR3 sequences, about a sixth observed once, and the top ten hold 9% to 15%. This clonotype was observed at least ten times. Mismatch with germline at one junction end may stem from a read error.

The sample consisted of peripheral blood. This clonotype was sampled from an adult man with Graves' ophthalmopathy. The V gene is TRBV3-1, the J gene TRBJ2-7, with 10 bases that match TRBD2. CDR3 protein: CASSRTSGAYAQYF. The CDR3 nucleotides are TGTGCCAGCAGCCGAACTAGCGGGGCCTACGCGCAGTACTTC.